The present entry profiles one TCR beta chain with its context. The source of the sample is a study of control samples from healthy donors and cancer patients. Generated by immunoSEQ multiplex PCR, the TCRdb table keeps only in-frame clones and is missing some. The data hold roughly 23,000 clones, with about 83% observed a single time. The germline V gene has CDR1 MNHEY and CDR2 SMNVEV (reference sequence). The V gene lost 4 bases and the J gene lost 5 bases, with 14 bases spanning the gap. CDR3 size: 15 residues. The rearrangement joins TRBV27 to TRBJ2-2; D is uncertain. The sequencing sample was made of PBMCs. The sequence was obtained from a man aged 55-75 years with head and neck cancer. CDR3 sequence (DNA): TGTGCCAGCAGTTGGAGCAGCGCCAGAACCGGGGAGCTGTTTTTT. Translation: CASSWSSARTGELFF.